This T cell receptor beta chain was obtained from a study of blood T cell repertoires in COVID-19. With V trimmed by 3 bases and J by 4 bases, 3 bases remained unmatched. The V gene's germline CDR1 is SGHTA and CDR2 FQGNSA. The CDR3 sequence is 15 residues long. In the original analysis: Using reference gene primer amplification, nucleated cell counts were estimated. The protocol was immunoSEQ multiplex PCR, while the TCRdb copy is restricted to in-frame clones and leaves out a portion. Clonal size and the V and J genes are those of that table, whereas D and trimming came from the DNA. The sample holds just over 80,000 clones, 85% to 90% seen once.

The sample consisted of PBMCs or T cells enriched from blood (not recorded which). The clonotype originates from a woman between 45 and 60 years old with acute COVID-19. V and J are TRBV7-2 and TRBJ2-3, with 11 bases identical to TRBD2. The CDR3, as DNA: TGTGCCAGCAGCTTTGGACTAGCGGGCTCAGATACGCAGTATTTT. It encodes CASSFGLAGSDTQYF. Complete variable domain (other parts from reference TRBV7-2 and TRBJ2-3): GAGVSQSPSNKVTEKGKDVELRCDPISGHTALYWYRQSLGQGLEFLIYFQGNSAPDKSGLPSDRFSAERTGGSVSTLTIQRTQQEDSAVYLCASSFGLAGSDTQYFGPGTRLTVL.